One and the same sample provided the 18 T cell receptor beta chains below, sequenced in a study of T-cell memory formation after mild COVID-19. TCRdb called the 5' RACE reads again in MiXCR, with one record for every CDR3 protein. The top ten hold around 9.5% of the sample, which has roughly 410,000 distinct CDR3 sequences, approximately 25% seen once. Sequenced input: PBMCs or a T cell subset sorted from them (not recorded which). The receptors derive from an adult woman who had mild COVID-19 (a few samples of this study predate the infection). Cell type and time point are not known.

The sample holds many counts of this clonotype. V usage is TRBV6-5 and J usage is TRBJ2-3, with 9 bases fitting TRBD1. The CDR3 covers 13 residues. V dropped 6 bases and J dropped 8; count of bases not matched to a gene: 6. Per the germline V gene, CDR1 is MNHEY and CDR2 is SVGAGI. This CDR3 reads CASRQQGAATQYF. The CDR3 bases are TGTGCCAGCAGACAACAGGGGGCAGCTACGCAGTATTTT.

J is TRBJ1-1 and V is TRBV5-1; unclear D gene. The V and J ends lost 0 bases and 5 bases respectively, with 11 bases between them. The CDR3 is made up of 14 amino acids. The germline V gene has CDR1 SGHRS and CDR2 YFSETQ. This CDR3 reads CASSLEAFRTEAFF. For the CDR3, the DNA is TGCGCCAGCAGCTTGGAGGCCTTTAGGACTGAAGCTTTCTTT.

Written as DNA, the CDR3 is TGTGCCAGCAGCTTCCAGGGTATCAGAAACACCATATATTTT. As protein: CASSFQGIRNTIYF. The chain joins TRBV11-2 to TRBJ1-3; a weak D match, TRBD1 (5 bases). V shed 3 bases and J shed 5 bases, with 11 bases lying between them. Germline-derived CDR1 and CDR2 are SGHAT and FQNNGV. This CDR3 spans 14 amino acids.

V usage is TRBV5-5 and J usage is TRBJ2-1; the D call may be TRBD1 or TRBD2 (6 bases each). Germline CDR1 and CDR2: SGHKS and YYEKEE (reference sequence). The CDR3 spans 15 residues. Trimming took off 5 bases at V and 0 bases at J, with 12 bases between the two ends. The CDR3 nucleotides read TGTGCCAGCAGACGAGGGGGGAGCTCCTACAATGAGCAGTTCTTC. It yields the protein CASRRGGSSYNEQFF.

This clonotype appeared a few times. The genes are TRBV2 and TRBJ1-5; D remains ambiguous. The germline V gene has CDR1 SNHLY and CDR2 FYNNEI. The CDR3 is 12 amino acids. Trimming left V 7 bases short and J 3 bases short, with 7 bases between. The CDR3 region has the DNA TGTGCCAGCACCCGGACCAATCAGCCCCAGCATTTT. It is translated as CASTRTNQPQHF.

This chain joins TRBV29-1 and TRBJ2-7, with D tentatively TRBD1 or TRBD2 (5 bases each). The CDR3 covers 12 residues. Germline CDR1 SQVTM, CDR2 ANQGSEA. The V gene lost 3 bases and the J gene lost 6 bases, with 12 bases spanning the gap. DNA for the CDR3: TGCAGCGTTGACGTGGCCGGGGCCGAGCAGTACTTC. Translating gives CSVDVAGAEQYF.

DNA for the CDR3: TGCGCCAGCATGAGGATCGGGGAAGCTTTCTTT. As protein: CASMRIGEAFF. The chain combines TRBV10-2 with TRBJ1-1; D is uncertain. This CDR3 has 11 amino acids. Trimming shortened V by 7 bases and J by 8 bases, and 11 bases separated the two germline ends. CDR1 WSHSY and CDR2 SAAADI come from the germline V gene.

In its sample, this clonotype was seen a few times. The chain employs TRBV7-9 and TRBJ2-7, with D possibly being TRBD1 or TRBD2 (5 bases each). Trimming removed 5 bases at V and 0 bases at J, with 20 bases between. CDR3 length: 17 residues. CDR1 SEHNR and CDR2 FQNEAQ come from the germline V gene (reference sequence). CDR3 sequence (DNA): TGTGCCAGCAGCACCAATTCGGGACGGCAGTACTCCTACGAGCAGTACTTC. Its translation is CASSTNSGRQYSYEQYF.

This clonotype appeared many times. The chain employs TRBV6-5 and TRBJ1-6, with TRBD1 as a possible D gene (6 bases). This CDR3 is 14 amino acids long. Trimming left V 6 bases short and J 10 bases short, with 16 bases between. Germline CDR1 is MNHEY and CDR2 is SVGAGI. This CDR3 reads CASRTRDNYSPLHF. DNA for the CDR3: TGTGCCAGCAGGACCCGGGACAACTACTCACCCCTCCACTTT.

This clonotype occurred a few times. The chain carries TRBV4-2 and TRBJ2-5; 11 positions match TRBD2. Looked up from germline, CDR1 is LGHNA and CDR2 is YNFKEQ. The CDR3 sequence is 17 residues long. The ends lost 1 base at V and 2 bases at J; junction bases unmatched: 6. The CDR3 is CASSQVASSGGQETQYF. The CDR3 DNA is TGTGCCAGCAGCCAAGTCGCGTCTAGCGGGGGGCAAGAGACCCAGTACTTC.

In its sample, this clonotype was seen a few times. The chain couples TRBV6-5 to TRBJ2-7; no firm D call. The germline V and J ends were trimmed by 0 bases and 2 bases, with 8 bases remaining between them. Germline CDR1 is MNHEY and CDR2 is SVGAGI. The CDR3 runs 14 residues. The CDR3 sequence is CASSYSGAPYEQYF. CDR3 sequence (DNA): TGTGCCAGCAGTTACTCAGGCGCCCCCTACGAGCAGTACTTC.

This clonotype was counted at least ten times. DNA for the CDR3: TGCGCCAGCAGCTTTAGCGCAGATACGCAGTATTTT. Amino acid sequence: CASSFSADTQYF. The V call is TRBV5-1, the J call TRBJ2-3; maybe TRBD2 (5 bases). The CDR3 runs 12 residues. V was trimmed by 2 bases and J by 4 bases, leaving 5 bases between them. Germline V gene sequence: CDR1 SGHRS, CDR2 YFSETQ.

The chain couples TRBV5-1 to TRBJ1-1, with D perhaps matching TRBD1 (5 bases). The CDR3 length is 13 residues. Germline CDR1 SGHRS, CDR2 YFSETQ. Trimming removed 2 bases from V and 6 bases from J, with 11 bases in between. CDR3 sequence: CASSFAGTSEAFF. CDR3 bases: TGCGCCAGCAGCTTTGCAGGGACTTCTGAAGCTTTCTTT.

V gene TRBV7-7 combines with J gene TRBJ2-2; a weak D match, TRBD1 (6 bases). CDR3 length equals 15 residues. Germline CDR1 SSHAT, CDR2 FNYEAQ (reference sequence). Between the trimmed V and J ends, which lost 5 bases and 1 base, there was a span of 11 bases. The CDR3 bases are TGTGCCAGCAGCCCGACGACAGGGAACACCGGGGAGCTGTTTTTT. Translated: CASSPTTGNTGELFF.

This clonotype was observed many times. The V and J genes are TRBV28 and TRBJ1-2, with D unresolved. Germline CDR1 MDHEN, CDR2 SYDVKM. This CDR3 region has 13 residues. Trimming removed 4 bases from V and 4 bases from J, with 10 bases in between. The CDR3 nucleotides read TGTGCCAGCAGTTCCCATATGGGCTATGGCTACACCTTC. This translates into CASSSHMGYGYTF.

There are a few counts of this clonotype. The chain carries TRBV5-1 and TRBJ2-2; TRBD1 matches at 7 bases. V lost 3 bases to trimming and J lost 2 bases; unmatched junction nucleotides: 1. The CDR3 spans 14 residues. From germline, CDR1 is SGHRS and CDR2 YFSETQ. The CDR3 bases are TGCGCCAGCAGCTGGGACAGCAACACCGGGGAGCTGTTTTTT. Translation gives CASSWDSNTGELFF.

The chain has TRBV5-1 and TRBJ1-1, with no clear D. With 0 bases removed from V and 3 bases from J, the gap between germline ends came to 15 bases. This CDR3 is built from 16 residues. From germline, CDR1 is SGHRS and CDR2 YFSETQ. The CDR3 DNA reads TGCGCCAGCAGCTTGGAGGGCGCGGGGTCGTACACTGAAGCTTTCTTT. As protein: CASSLEGAGSYTEAFF.

CDR3: CASSLYGPLLNTGELFF. For the CDR3, the DNA is TGTGCCAGCAGTCTTTATGGCCCCCTCTTAAACACCGGGGAGCTGTTTTTT. The chain uses TRBV28 and TRBJ2-2; D uncertain. Trimming took off 5 bases at V and 2 bases at J, with 18 bases between the two ends. This CDR3 is 17 amino acids long. Germline values: CDR1 MDHEN, CDR2 SYDVKM.